The 23 T cell receptor beta chains below were found in one sample sequenced in a study of CD8 T cells in Susac syndrome. cDNA came from roughly 0.53 to 1 ug RNA primed by random hexamers. TCRdb re-called the immunoSEQ multiplex PCR reads with MiXCR, one entry per CDR3 protein. In the table there are about 20,000 distinct CDR3 sequences, 90% to 95% of which are singletons. The specimen was CD8+ T cells from PBMCs. The receptors come from a human donor in good health.

The chain is built from TRBV20-1 and TRBJ1-1; D is unresolved. The V end was cut by 0 bases, the J end by 4 bases, with 15 bases between. The CDR3 is 15 amino acids. In germline, CDR1 is DFQATT, CDR2 SNEGSKA (reference sequence). The CDR3 is CSARDPTKTPTEAFF. CDR3 bases: TGCAGTGCTAGAGACCCGACGAAAACCCCCACTGAAGCTTTCTTT.

The CDR3 region has the DNA TGCAGTGCTAGAGAGGCCGGACTAGCGGGAACAGATACGCAGTATTTT. It codes for CSAREAGLAGTDTQYF. The chain carries TRBV20-1 and TRBJ2-3, with 12 bases lining up with TRBD2. Losses at the gene ends were 0 bases for V and 3 bases for J; bases not matched to a gene: 4. CDR1 is DFQATT and CDR2 is SNEGSKA in the germline V gene (reference sequence). The length of the CDR3 is 16 residues.

This chain's CDR3 is CASSLAATVNTEAFF. DNA for the CDR3: TGTGCCAGCAGCTTGGCCGCGACAGTGAACACTGAAGCTTTCTTT. This sequence joins TRBV5-4 and TRBJ1-1; D might be TRBD1 (5 bases). Germline V gene lookup returns CDR1 SGHNT and CDR2 YYREEE (reference sequence). V gave up 0 bases and J gave up 0 bases, with 9 bases separating them. The CDR3 totals 15 residues.

The chain employs TRBV7-9 and TRBJ2-2, with D perhaps being TRBD1 or TRBD2 (6 bases each). Germline CDR1 reads SEHNR; CDR2 reads FQNEAQ (reference sequence). This CDR3 has 15 amino acids. V lost 8 bases and J 8 bases, leaving 21 bases between the germline ends. CDR3 amino acids: CASAQVSGASGELFF. In nucleotides, the CDR3 is TGTGCCAGCGCACAAGTTTCGGGGGCATCTGGGGAGCTGTTTTTT.

The rearrangement links TRBV10-3 to TRBJ2-3; no reliable D call. This CDR3 contains 15 residues. Trimming cost V 0 bases and J 0 bases, with 7 bases left between them. CDR1 and CDR2 from the germline V gene are ENHRY and SYGVKD. CDR3 sequence: CAISESTTSTDTQYF. CDR3 nucleotide sequence: TGTGCCATCAGTGAGTCTACAACTAGCACAGATACGCAGTATTTT.

V is TRBV6-2 or TRBV6-3 and J is TRBJ1-4, with TRBD1 matching over 7 bases. The germline V gene has CDR1 MNHEY and CDR2 SVGEGT. J was trimmed by 3 bases and V by 2 bases; bases with no gene match: 12. CDR3 length: 18 amino acids. CDR3 protein: CASSYERRQGASNEKLFF. CDR3 bases: TGTGCCAGCAGTTACGAACGGCGACAGGGAGCATCTAATGAAAAACTGTTTTTT.

The chain joins TRBV12-3 or TRBV12-4 to TRBJ2-4, with 10 bases aligning to TRBD1. This CDR3 region has 17 residues. J was trimmed by 0 bases and V by 3 bases; bases with no gene match: 5. This chain's CDR3 is CASSLGQGFIAKNIQYF. In DNA, the CDR3 is TGTGCCAGCAGTTTGGGACAGGGGTTTATAGCCAAAAACATTCAGTACTTC.

J is TRBJ2-7 and V is TRBV29-1; D is ambiguous. This CDR3 is built from 13 residues. Germline CDR1 and CDR2: SQVTM and ANQGSEA. Deletions cut 4 bases from V and 2 bases from J, with 12 bases between. CDR3 DNA sequence: TGCAGCGTTGTCTCCGGGCCAGCCTACGAGCAGTACTTC. Protein sequence: CSVVSGPAYEQYF.

This sequence joins TRBV20-1 and TRBJ2-7, with 9 bases that match TRBD2. Trimming cost V 0 bases and J 1 base; bases outside gene matches: 10. The CDR3 has 17 residues. Germline-derived CDR1 and CDR2 are DFQATT and SNEGSKA (reference sequence). CDR3 DNA: TGCAGTGCTAGAGATGCTTTCAGCGGGGGGCCGTCCTACGAGCAGTACTTC. This translates into CSARDAFSGGPSYEQYF.

The chain joins TRBV12-3 or TRBV12-4 to TRBJ2-7, with 9 bases lining up with TRBD2. With V trimmed by 1 base and J by 6 bases, 4 bases remained unmatched. The CDR3 length is 14 residues. The CDR3 spells CASSLGGGEGEQYF. The CDR3 nucleotides are TGTGCCAGCAGTTTAGGCGGGGGGGAGGGCGAGCAGTACTTC.

This chain uses TRBV5-4 with TRBJ1-2; tentatively, D is TRBD1 (6 bases). The CDR3 extends over 14 amino acids. The V end was cut by 0 bases, the J end by 11 bases, with 17 bases between. The germline V gene has CDR1 SGHNT and CDR2 YYREEE (reference sequence). The CDR3 region has the DNA TGTGCCAGCAGCTTGGGGGGGGGACAACAGAAGTACACCTTC. Protein product: CASSLGGGQQKYTF. Drawing the rest from reference TRBV5-4 and TRBJ1-2, the complete variable domain is ETGVTQSPTHLIKTRGQQVTLRCSSQSGHNTVSWYQQALGQGPQFIFQYYREEENGRGNFPPRFSGLQFPNYSSELNVNALELDDSALYLCASSLGGGQQKYTFGSGTRLTVV.

A single count supports this clonotype. This chain uses TRBV2 with TRBJ1-2, with D uncertain. The CDR3 loop spans 11 amino acids. In germline, CDR1 is SNHLY, CDR2 FYNNEI. Trimming stripped 1 base from V and 8 bases from J, with 5 bases between. As DNA, the CDR3 is TGTGCCAGCAGTGAAGGATTAGGCTACACCTTC. As protein: CASSEGLGYTF.

In DNA form, the CDR3 reads TGCGCCAGCAGCCCCCGGACAGGGGACGAGCAGTACTTC. Protein sequence: CASSPRTGDEQYF. The gene calls are TRBV5-1 and TRBJ2-7; 9 bases align to TRBD1. The CDR3 is 13 amino acids. Germline V gene lookup returns CDR1 SGHRS and CDR2 YFSETQ. Unmatched junction bases numbered 4, after V lost 4 bases and J lost 5 bases.

The chain recombines TRBV5-1 with TRBJ2-7; D is uncertain. Germline CDR1 and CDR2: SGHRS and YFSETQ. The length of the CDR3 is 14 residues. Trimming took 0 bases from V and 2 from J, leaving 9 bases between them. CDR3 protein: CASSLALVPYEQYF. The DNA of the CDR3 is TGCGCCAGCAGCTTGGCCCTAGTCCCCTACGAGCAGTACTTC.

This chain links TRBV3-1 with TRBJ2-2, with D uncertain. Looked up from germline, CDR1 is LGHDT and CDR2 is YNNKEL (reference sequence). V lost 0 bases and J lost 4, with 3 bases in between. The CDR3 is made up of 13 amino acids. The CDR3 DNA is TGTGCCAGCAGCCAAGATGGCACCGGGGAGCTGTTTTTT. Its protein product is CASSQDGTGELFF.

The rearrangement links TRBV20-1 to TRBJ2-7, with D perhaps TRBD1 (6 bases). Germline lookup yields CDR1 DFQATT and CDR2 SNEGSKA (reference sequence). The CDR3 length is 14 residues. V was clipped by 0 bases and J by 1 base, with 10 bases between them. Here the CDR3 DNA reads TGCAGTGCTAGAGATCTCGACAGGTCCTACGAGCAGTACTTC. Translated, it gives CSARDLDRSYEQYF.

The genes are TRBV12-3 or TRBV12-4 and TRBJ1-1; D ambiguous. V gave up 2 bases and J gave up 1 base, with 8 bases separating them. The CDR3 has 14 residues. The CDR3 loop reads CASSLYGENTEAFF. The CDR3 DNA reads TGTGCCAGCAGTTTATATGGGGAGAACACTGAAGCTTTCTTT.

This rearrangement joins TRBV9 to TRBJ2-4, with 8 bases matching TRBD1. Per germline, CDR1 SGDLS and CDR2 YYNGEE. V was pared by 4 bases and J by 7 bases, with 4 bases of the junction left unmatched. This CDR3 has 13 amino acids. Written as DNA, the CDR3 is TGTGCCAGCAGCCCGGACAGGGTTAACATTCAGTACTTC. It specifies CASSPDRVNIQYF. Full variable domain (outside the CDR3, taken from reference TRBV9 and TRBJ2-4): DSGVTQTPKHLITATGQRVTLRCSPRSGDLSVYWYQQSLDQGLQFLIQYYNGEERAKGNILERFSAQQFPDLHSELNLSSLELGDSALYFCASSPDRVNIQYFGAGTRLSVL.

The chain couples TRBV20-1 to TRBJ2-1, with 10 bases fitting TRBD1. CDR3 length equals 16 residues. V was clipped by 1 base and J by 5 bases; unmatched bases: 8. CDR1 and CDR2 from the germline V gene are DFQATT and SNEGSKA (reference sequence). Here the CDR3 DNA reads TGCAGTGCTAGAGTAAGACGGGACAGGGGTCACAATGAGCAGTTCTTC. This codes for CSARVRRDRGHNEQFF.

The chain uses TRBV12-3 or TRBV12-4 and TRBJ2-3; possibly TRBD2 for D (7 bases). V was clipped by 5 bases and J by 3 bases, with 18 bases between them. The length of the CDR3 is 16 residues. The CDR3 nucleotides are TGTGCCAGCAGTCCTCTAGTGGGGGGGCCTACAGATACGCAGTATTTT. Its protein is CASSPLVGGPTDTQYF.

The chain uses TRBV25-1 and TRBJ1-2, with 7 positions matching TRBD1. The CDR3 consists of 12 residues. Trimming removed 10 bases from V and 4 bases from J; junction bases left unmatched: 6. Germline lookup yields CDR1 MGHDK and CDR2 SYGVNS. The CDR3 DNA is TGTGCCACCTTACAGGGGTCCTATGGCTACACCTTC. It codes for CATLQGSYGYTF.

This sequence joins TRBV7-2 and TRBJ2-3; D is ambiguous. V was trimmed by 6 bases and J by 4 bases, leaving 11 bases between them. The germline V gene has CDR1 SGHTA and CDR2 FQGNSA. This CDR3 has 13 amino acids. The CDR3 loop reads CASSFSRPDTQYF. The DNA for the CDR3 is TGTGCCAGCAGTTTTAGTAGGCCAGATACGCAGTATTTT.

In nucleotides, the CDR3 is TGTGCCAGTACTCAGGTCCGGGGACTAGCCGGGGAGCTGTTTTTT. This encodes CASTQVRGLAGELFF. The chain couples TRBV19 to TRBJ2-2; the match to TRBD2 covers 8 bases. Germline V gene lookup returns CDR1 LNHDA and CDR2 SQIVND (reference sequence). This CDR3 spans 15 amino acids. The trim removed 7 bases at V and 6 bases at J, leaving 10 bases unmatched.